The 18 T cell receptor beta chains below all came from one sample that was sequenced in a study of early T cells in non-severe SARS-CoV-2 infection. TCRdb used MiXCR to reprocess the 5' RACE reads, holding one entry per CDR3 protein. The sample has more than 15,000 distinct CDR3 sequences, around 5.8% seen once; the top ten hold 6.5% to 7.5%. Sequencing used whole blood, obtained at baseline. These receptors originate from an adult who was a healthcare worker with PCR-confirmed SARS-CoV-2 infection or an uninfected control (not recorded which).

This rearrangement joins TRBV2 to TRBJ2-1; perhaps D is TRBD1 or TRBD2 (7 bases each). CDR3 length: 13 amino acids. V lost 6 bases to trimming and J lost 14 bases, with 20 bases between them. Germline V gives CDR1 SNHLY, CDR2 FYNNEI. The CDR3 loop reads CASRRDSRGVKFF. The CDR3 bases are TGTGCCAGCAGGAGGGACAGTCGGGGGGTAAAGTTCTTC.

This clonotype has a count of ten or more. The chain recombines TRBV6-1 with TRBJ1-5; 7 bases line up with TRBD1. The CDR3 consists of 16 residues. V lost 6 bases and J lost 0; bases outside the gene matches: 8. Germline CDR1 and CDR2: MNHNS and SASEGT. CDR3 protein: CASSHDRAYSNQPQHF. In nucleotides, the CDR3 is TGTGCCAGCAGCCACGACAGGGCTTATAGCAATCAGCCCCAGCATTTT.

This clonotype showed up many times. This chain connects TRBV7-2 to TRBJ1-2; maybe TRBD1 (6 bases). Germline CDR1 reads SGHTA; CDR2 reads FQGNSA. The CDR3 loop spans 12 amino acids. The germline V and J ends were trimmed by 5 bases and 4 bases, with 8 bases remaining between them. This chain's CDR3 is CASSPDSYGYTF. The CDR3 DNA reads as TGTGCCAGCAGCCCGGACAGCTATGGCTACACCTTC. The variable domain in full, with the rest retrieved from reference TRBV7-2 and TRBJ1-2, is GAGVSQSPSNKVTEKGKDVELRCDPISGHTALYWYRQSLGQGLEFLIYFQGNSAPDKSGLPSDRFSAERTGGSVSTLTIQRTQQEDSAVYLCASSPDSYGYTFGSGTRLTVV.

The sample holds many counts of this clonotype. J is TRBJ1-2 and V is TRBV28; a weak D match, TRBD1 (6 bases). CDR3 length: 14 residues. CDR1 is MDHEN, CDR2 SYDVKM, per germline. V lost 5 bases to trimming and J lost 6 bases, with 16 bases between them. The CDR3 loop is CASSPPGQENGYTF. Written as DNA, the CDR3 is TGTGCCAGCAGTCCACCGGGACAAGAAAATGGCTACACCTTC.

In its sample, this clonotype was seen many times. The DNA of the CDR3 is TGCAGTGTTCCGACTCGCCCGGGGAATGAGCAGTTCTTC. This gives the protein CSVPTRPGNEQFF. J is TRBJ2-1 and V is TRBV20-1, with D possibly being TRBD2 (5 bases). With 7 bases removed from V and 7 bases from J, the gap between germline ends came to 17 bases. This CDR3 region has 13 residues. In germline, CDR1 is DFQATT, CDR2 SNEGSKA (reference sequence).

This clonotype was found many times. The chain joins TRBV20-1 to TRBJ2-5, with D uncertain. This CDR3 has 13 amino acids. Trimming pared 4 bases from V and 5 bases from J, leaving 14 bases between. Germline CDR1 is DFQATT and CDR2 is SNEGSKA (reference sequence). The CDR3 DNA is TGCAGTGCTAAGAAGCCCGGGTCGGAGACCCAGTACTTC. Translation gives CSAKKPGSETQYF.

In its sample, this clonotype was seen a few times. The CDR3 sequence is CASSYDSRVSGQPQHF. Written as DNA, the CDR3 is TGTGCCAGCAGTTACGATAGCAGGGTATCCGGTCAGCCCCAGCATTTT. The gene calls are TRBV6-2 or TRBV6-3 and TRBJ1-5; D perhaps matches TRBD1 (5 bases). There are 16 residues in the CDR3. Germline CDR1 and CDR2: MNHEY and SVGEGT. V was pared by 2 bases and J by 6 bases, with 17 bases between.

In this sample, this clonotype turned up many times. This chain links TRBV4-1 with TRBJ1-6; D is uncertain. CDR3 length: 12 residues. Trimming stripped 0 bases from V and 11 bases from J, with 5 bases between. Germline V gene lookup returns CDR1 MGHRA and CDR2 YSYEKL. In DNA, the CDR3 is TGCGCCAGCAGCCAAGACCGACCACCCCTCCACTTT. As protein: CASSQDRPPLHF.

Ten or more counts support this clonotype. V is TRBV5-1 and J is TRBJ1-2; D remains unclear. The germline V gene encodes CDR1 SGHRS and CDR2 YFSETQ. Trimming cost V 6 bases and J 0 bases, with 15 bases left between them. The CDR3 spans 15 residues. This CDR3 reads CASTPLGGSNYGYTF. Written as DNA, the CDR3 is TGCGCCAGCACCCCCCTTGGTGGATCTAACTATGGCTACACCTTC.

This clonotype has a count of ten or more. The chain joins TRBV5-4 to TRBJ1-2, with D unresolved. Germline CDR1 reads SGHNT; CDR2 reads YYREEE (reference sequence). Trimming pared 0 bases from V and 8 bases from J, leaving 11 bases between. This CDR3 has 13 amino acids. CDR3 residues: CASSLVGLGGYTF. The CDR3 nucleotides are TGTGCCAGCAGCTTGGTAGGACTGGGAGGCTACACCTTC.

This clonotype is labeled medium-sized (0.01 to 0.1%). The genes are TRBV7-8 and TRBJ1-1, with TRBD1 matching 8 bases. The CDR3 extends over 18 amino acids. Germline CDR1 SGHVS, CDR2 FQNEAQ. V dropped 5 bases and J dropped 3; count of bases not matched to a gene: 17. CDR3 sequence: CASSPRVDRDGGDTEAFF. As DNA, the CDR3 is TGTGCCAGCAGCCCGCGGGTGGACAGGGACGGAGGGGACACTGAAGCTTTCTTT.

Relative to its sample, this clonotype is medium-sized. This chain uses TRBV29-1 with TRBJ2-1; D is unclear. Germline CDR1 SQVTM, CDR2 ANQGSEA. The CDR3 has 14 residues. The V and J ends lost 1 base and 2 bases respectively, with 9 bases between them. CDR3 coding DNA: TGCAGCGTTGAAGGCAGGTGGACCTACAATGAGCAGTTCTTC. This encodes CSVEGRWTYNEQFF.

This clonotype was seen ten or more times. The chain recombines TRBV5-1 with TRBJ1-4; D call uncertain. The CDR3 consists of 15 residues. Between the trimmed V and J ends, which lost 0 bases and 3 bases, there was a span of 9 bases. Germline lookup yields CDR1 SGHRS and CDR2 YFSETQ. This CDR3 is CASSLAPAANEKLFF. CDR3 coding DNA: TGCGCCAGCAGCTTGGCCCCAGCAGCTAATGAAAAACTGTTTTTT.

Relative to its sample, this clonotype is medium-sized. The chain joins TRBV3-1 to TRBJ1-1, with D unresolved. V lost 3 bases to trimming and J lost 0 bases, with 8 bases between them. CDR3 length: 14 amino acids. In germline, CDR1 is LGHDT, CDR2 YNNKEL (reference sequence). CDR3 coding DNA: TGTGCCAGCAGCCACGAATCGGTGAACACTGAAGCTTTCTTT. Its protein product is CASSHESVNTEAFF. The full variable domain, completed using reference TRBV3-1 and TRBJ1-1, is DTAVSQTPKYLVTQMGNDKSIKCEQNLGHDTMYWYKQDSKKFLKIMFSYNNKELIINETVPNRFSPKSPDKAHLNLHINSLELGDSAVYFCASSHESVNTEAFFGQGTRLTVV.

This clonotype has at least ten counts. The chain combines TRBV12-3 or TRBV12-4 with TRBJ2-5; D unresolved. The CDR3 covers 11 residues. Trimming stripped 6 bases from V and 3 bases from J, with 5 bases between. The CDR3 loop is CASSYKETQYF. CDR3 nucleotide sequence: TGTGCCAGCAGCTATAAAGAGACCCAGTACTTC.

The sample holds many counts of this clonotype. The chain recombines TRBV15 with TRBJ1-1; D ambiguous. Trimming removed 1 base from V and 2 bases from J, with 5 bases in between. The CDR3 has 13 residues. CDR1 LNHNV and CDR2 YYDKDF come from the germline V gene (reference sequence). CDR3 sequence (DNA): TGTGCCACCAGCAGAGGAGGAAACACTGAAGCTTTCTTT. Translated: CATSRGGNTEAFF.

At least ten counts were recorded for this clonotype. The rearrangement joins TRBV20-1 to TRBJ2-3, with D unclear. Trimming stripped 7 bases from V and 3 bases from J, with 8 bases between. The CDR3 is 11 amino acids. Looked up from germline, CDR1 is DFQATT and CDR2 is SNEGSKA (reference sequence). CDR3 region: CSVQGTDTQYF. CDR3 nucleotides: TGCAGTGTCCAAGGAACAGATACGCAGTATTTT.

The table lists this clonotype with many counts. The chain combines TRBV9 with TRBJ1-6, with 9 bases aligning to TRBD1. The CDR3 contains 15 residues. V lost 4 bases, J lost 10 bases, and 9 bases stayed unmatched. CDR1 is SGDLS, CDR2 YYNGEE, per germline. The CDR3 sequence is CASSFTGGGGSPLHF. The DNA for the CDR3 is TGTGCCAGCAGCTTTACAGGGGGCGGTGGCTCACCCCTCCACTTT.